The following is a T cell receptor beta chain sequence with its context. Trimming shortened V by 3 bases and J by 5 bases, and 4 bases separated the two germline ends. The CDR3 spans 11 residues. Germline CDR1 and CDR2: LNHDA and SQIVND (reference sequence). TCRdb passed the reads through MiXCR, listing each CDR3 protein once. Among about 440,000 distinct CDR3 sequences listed, approximately 30% were seen once. The entry originates in a study of T cell repertoires in cytomegalovirus infection. The clonotype was recovered from a human donor in good health (CMV status not recorded). Some clones in this sample may be carry-over from other donors' samples. The source material was PBMCs. The chain uses TRBV19 and TRBJ1-2; D call uncertain. CDR3 region: CASSIRYGYTF. The CDR3 bases are TGTGCCAGTAGTATCCGATATGGCTACACCTTC.